This TCR beta chain was recorded in a study of CD8 T cells in Susac syndrome. RNA was extracted with the RNeasy kit, and a quantity of about 0.5 to 1 ug was reverse transcribed using random hexamers. TCRdb passed the immunoSEQ multiplex PCR reads through MiXCR, listing each CDR3 protein once. The data contain around 77,000 distinct CDR3 sequences, 95% to 96% of them singletons. The CDR3 consists of 16 residues. Per germline, CDR1 ENHRY and CDR2 SYGVKD. V lost 0 bases and J 7 bases, leaving 17 bases between the germline ends. The sequencing input was CD4+ T cells from PBMCs. This receptor was identified in a human donor with multiple sclerosis. The chain employs TRBV10-3 and TRBJ2-3; D unclear. The CDR3 nucleotides are TGTGCCATCAGTGAGTCGACGGCGGCTCCGCCTCATACGCAGTATTTT. It translates to CAISESTAAPPHTQYF.